The clone carrying this T cell receptor beta chain was recorded many times. Researchers made TCR beta libraries by using iRepertoire HTBI primers and running Arm-PCR on CDR3 regions. MiXCR was run by TCRdb on the multiplex PCR reads, yielding one entry per CDR3 protein. This sample carries around 400,000 distinct CDR3 sequences, about 14% of them seen once, and the ten largest clones take about a fifth. CDR3 size: 12 residues. Germline lookup yields CDR1 SGHAT and CDR2 FQNNGV. V shed 5 bases and J shed 13 bases, with 12 bases lying between them. Time point specified: newly diagnosed GD, antithyroid drugs for less than 3 months. PBMC-extracted RNA yielded the TCR library. This sample is part of a study of regulatory T cells in long-lasting Graves disease.

Material: peripheral blood mononuclear cells (PBMCs), obtained at new diagnosis, from a patient treated with antithyroid drugs. This receptor was identified in a female donor with Graves disease. The V and J genes are TRBV11-2 and TRBJ1-6, with unresolved D. The chain's CDR3 is CASSAPGKPLHF. CDR3 bases: TGTGCCAGCAGCGCCCCTGGAAAGCCCCTCCACTTT.